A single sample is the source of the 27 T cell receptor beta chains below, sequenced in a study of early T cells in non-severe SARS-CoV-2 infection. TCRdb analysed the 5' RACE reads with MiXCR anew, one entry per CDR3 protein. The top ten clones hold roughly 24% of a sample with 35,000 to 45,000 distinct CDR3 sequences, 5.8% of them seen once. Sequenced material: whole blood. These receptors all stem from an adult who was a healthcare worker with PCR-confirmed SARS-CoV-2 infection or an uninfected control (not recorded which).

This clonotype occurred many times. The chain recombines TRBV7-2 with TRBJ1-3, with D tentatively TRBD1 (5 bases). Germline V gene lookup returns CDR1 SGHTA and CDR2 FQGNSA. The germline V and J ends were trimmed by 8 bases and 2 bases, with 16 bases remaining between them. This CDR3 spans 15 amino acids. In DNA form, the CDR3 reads TGTGCCAGCTCTCCGTGGGGGGAGACTGGAAACACCATATATTTT. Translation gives CASSPWGETGNTIYF. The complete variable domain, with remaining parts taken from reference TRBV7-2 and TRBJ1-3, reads GAGVSQSPSNKVTEKGKDVELRCDPISGHTALYWYRQSLGQGLEFLIYFQGNSAPDKSGLPSDRFSAERTGGSVSTLTIQRTQQEDSAVYLCASSPWGETGNTIYFGEGSWLTVV.

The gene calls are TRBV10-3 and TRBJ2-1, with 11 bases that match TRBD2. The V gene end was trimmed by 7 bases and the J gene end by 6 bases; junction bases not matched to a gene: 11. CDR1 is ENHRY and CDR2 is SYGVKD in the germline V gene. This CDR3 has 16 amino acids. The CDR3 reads CAITRGSSGGANEQFF. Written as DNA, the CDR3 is TGTGCCATCACCCGAGGTAGTAGCGGGGGGGCCAATGAGCAGTTCTTC.

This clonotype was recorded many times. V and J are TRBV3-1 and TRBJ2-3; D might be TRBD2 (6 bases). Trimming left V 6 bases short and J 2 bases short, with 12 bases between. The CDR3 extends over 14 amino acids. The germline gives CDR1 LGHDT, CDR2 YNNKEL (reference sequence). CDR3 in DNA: TGTGCCAGCAGTGCGGGACTCAACACAGATACGCAGTATTTT. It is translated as CASSAGLNTDTQYF.

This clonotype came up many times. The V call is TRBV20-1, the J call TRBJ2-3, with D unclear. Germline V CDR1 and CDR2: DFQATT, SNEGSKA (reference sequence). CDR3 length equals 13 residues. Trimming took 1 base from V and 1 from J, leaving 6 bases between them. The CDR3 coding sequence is TGCAGTGCTAGAGTTCAGGGCACAGATACGCAGTATTTT. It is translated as CSARVQGTDTQYF.

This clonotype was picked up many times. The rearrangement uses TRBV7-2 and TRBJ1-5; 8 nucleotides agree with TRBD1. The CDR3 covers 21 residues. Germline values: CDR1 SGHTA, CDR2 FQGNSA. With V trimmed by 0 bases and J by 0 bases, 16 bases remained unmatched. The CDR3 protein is CASSLARGGDRLPHSNQPQHF. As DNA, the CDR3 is TGTGCCAGCAGCTTAGCCCGAGGAGGGGACAGGCTCCCTCATAGCAATCAGCCCCAGCATTTT.

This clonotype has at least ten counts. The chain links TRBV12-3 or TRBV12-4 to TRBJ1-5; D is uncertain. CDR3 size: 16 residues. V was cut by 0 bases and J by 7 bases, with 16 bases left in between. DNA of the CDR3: TGTGCCAGCAGTTTAGCGCTAGGTGGGGTGAGACAGCCCCAGCATTTT. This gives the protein CASSLALGGVRQPQHF.

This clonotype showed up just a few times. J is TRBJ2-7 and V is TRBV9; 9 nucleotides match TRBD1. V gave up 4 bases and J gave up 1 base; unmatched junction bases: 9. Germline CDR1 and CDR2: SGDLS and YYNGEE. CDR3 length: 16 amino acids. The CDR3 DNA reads TGTGCCAGCAGCTTCGGGACAGGGATGGGATCCTACGAGCAGTACTTC. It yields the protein CASSFGTGMGSYEQYF.

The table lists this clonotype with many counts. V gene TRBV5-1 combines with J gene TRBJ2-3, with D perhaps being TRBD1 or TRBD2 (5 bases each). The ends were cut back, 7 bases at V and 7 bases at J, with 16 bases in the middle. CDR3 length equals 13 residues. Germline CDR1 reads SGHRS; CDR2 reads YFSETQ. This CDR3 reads CASSSSRGYTQYF. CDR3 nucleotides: TGCGCCAGCTCCTCTTCGAGGGGATATACGCAGTATTTT.

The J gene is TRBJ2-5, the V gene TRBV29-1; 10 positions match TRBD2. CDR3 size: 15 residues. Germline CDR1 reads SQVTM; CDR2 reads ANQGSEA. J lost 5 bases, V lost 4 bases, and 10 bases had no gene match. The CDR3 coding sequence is TGCAGCGTTGGAGCCTTAGCGGGAGGCAGGGAGACCCAGTACTTC. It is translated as CSVGALAGGRETQYF.

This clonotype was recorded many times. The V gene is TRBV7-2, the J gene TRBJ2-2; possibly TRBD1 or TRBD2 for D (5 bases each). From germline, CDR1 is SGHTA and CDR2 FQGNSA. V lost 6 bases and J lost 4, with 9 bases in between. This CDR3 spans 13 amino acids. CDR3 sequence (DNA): TGTGCCAGCAGGTTGAGGGGCACCGGGGAGCTGTTTTTT. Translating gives CASRLRGTGELFF.

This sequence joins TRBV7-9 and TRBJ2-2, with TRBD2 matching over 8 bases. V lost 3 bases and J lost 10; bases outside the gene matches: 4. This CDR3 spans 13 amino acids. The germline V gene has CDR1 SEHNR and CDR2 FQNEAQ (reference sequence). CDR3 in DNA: TGTGCCAGCAGCTTGCGGCGGGAGGAGGAGCTGTTTTTT. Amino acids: CASSLRREEELFF.

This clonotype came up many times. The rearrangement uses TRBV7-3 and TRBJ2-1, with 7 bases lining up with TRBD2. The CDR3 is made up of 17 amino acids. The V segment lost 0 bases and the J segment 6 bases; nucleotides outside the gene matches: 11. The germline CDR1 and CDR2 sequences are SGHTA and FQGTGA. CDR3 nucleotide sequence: TGTGCCAGCAGCTTAACTGCACTAGCGTTCGGGGGCAATGAGCAGTTCTTC. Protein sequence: CASSLTALAFGGNEQFF.

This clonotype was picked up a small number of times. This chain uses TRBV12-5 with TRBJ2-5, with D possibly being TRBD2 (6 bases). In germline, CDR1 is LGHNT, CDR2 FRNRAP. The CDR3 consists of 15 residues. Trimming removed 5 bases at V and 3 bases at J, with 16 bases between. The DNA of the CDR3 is TGTGCTAGTGGTCCGGGGGTGGTGGCAGAAGAGACCCAGTACTTC. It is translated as CASGPGVVAEETQYF.

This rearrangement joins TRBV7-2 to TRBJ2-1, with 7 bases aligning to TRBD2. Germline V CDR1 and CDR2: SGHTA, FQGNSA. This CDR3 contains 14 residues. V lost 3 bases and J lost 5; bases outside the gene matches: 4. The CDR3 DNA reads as TGTGCCAGCAGCTTGTGGCTAGCGGACAATGAGCAGTTCTTC. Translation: CASSLWLADNEQFF.

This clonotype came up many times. The CDR3 loop is CASRRSYRASSDEQYF. The DNA of the CDR3 is TGTGCCAGCAGAAGATCGTACAGGGCCTCGTCCGACGAGCAGTACTTC. The genes are TRBV6-6 and TRBJ2-7, with a tentative D call TRBD1 (6 bases). CDR3 length: 16 residues. CDR1 and CDR2 from the germline V gene are MNHNY and SVGAGI (reference sequence). V was cut by 6 bases and J by 5 bases, with 23 bases left in between.

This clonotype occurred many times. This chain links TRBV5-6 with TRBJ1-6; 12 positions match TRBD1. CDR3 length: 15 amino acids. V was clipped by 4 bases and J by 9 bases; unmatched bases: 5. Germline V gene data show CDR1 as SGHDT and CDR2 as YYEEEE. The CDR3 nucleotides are TGTGCCAGCAGCAGCCGGGACAGGGGGCGTTCACCCCTCCACTTT. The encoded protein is CASSSRDRGRSPLHF. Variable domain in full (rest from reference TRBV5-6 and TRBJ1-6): DAGVTQSPTHLIKTRGQQVTLRCSPKSGHDTVSWYQQALGQGPQFIFQYYEEEERQRGNFPDRFSGHQFPNYSSELNVNALLLGDSALYLCASSSRDRGRSPLHFGNGTRLTVT.

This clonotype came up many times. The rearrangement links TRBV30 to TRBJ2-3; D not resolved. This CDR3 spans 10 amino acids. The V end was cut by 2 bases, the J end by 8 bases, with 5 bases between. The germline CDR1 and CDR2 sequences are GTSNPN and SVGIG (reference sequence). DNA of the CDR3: TGTGCCTGGAGTAAGGGTACGCAGTATTTT. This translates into CAWSKGTQYF.

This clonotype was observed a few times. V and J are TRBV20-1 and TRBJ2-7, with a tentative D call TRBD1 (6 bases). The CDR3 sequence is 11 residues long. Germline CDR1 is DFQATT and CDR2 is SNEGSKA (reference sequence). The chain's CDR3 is CSAGDIYEQYF. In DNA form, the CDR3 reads TGCAGCGCCGGGGACATCTACGAGCAGTACTTC.

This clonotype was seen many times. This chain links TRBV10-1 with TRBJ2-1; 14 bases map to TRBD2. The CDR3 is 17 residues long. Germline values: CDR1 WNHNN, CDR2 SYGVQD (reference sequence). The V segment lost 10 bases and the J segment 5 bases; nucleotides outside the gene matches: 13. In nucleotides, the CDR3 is TGCGCCACCTCGACTAGCGGGAGGGCCGTGGGACACAATGAGCAGTTCTTC. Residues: CATSTSGRAVGHNEQFF.

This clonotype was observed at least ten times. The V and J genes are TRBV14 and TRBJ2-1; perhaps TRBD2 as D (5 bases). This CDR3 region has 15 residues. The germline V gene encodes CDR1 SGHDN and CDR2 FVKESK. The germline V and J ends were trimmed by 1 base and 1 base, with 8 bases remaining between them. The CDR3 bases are TGTGCCAGCAGCCAAGTACTAGGGTCCTACAATGAGCAGTTCTTC. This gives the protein CASSQVLGSYNEQFF.

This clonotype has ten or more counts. The DNA for the CDR3 is TGTGCCAGTAGAAAGACGGGCAGAGGCTATGGCTACACCTTC. Translation gives CASRKTGRGYGYTF. The chain employs TRBV19 and TRBJ1-2; D ambiguous. This CDR3 comprises 14 residues. CDR1 is LNHDA, CDR2 SQIVND, per germline (reference sequence). Trimming left V 6 bases short and J 4 bases short, with 15 bases between.

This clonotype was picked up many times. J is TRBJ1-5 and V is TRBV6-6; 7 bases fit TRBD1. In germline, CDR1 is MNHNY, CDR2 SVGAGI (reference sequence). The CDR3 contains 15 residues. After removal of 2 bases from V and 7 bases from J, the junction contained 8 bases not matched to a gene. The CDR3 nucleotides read TGTGCCAGCAGTTACCAGGGACAGCTTGGACAGCCCCAGCATTTT. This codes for CASSYQGQLGQPQHF.

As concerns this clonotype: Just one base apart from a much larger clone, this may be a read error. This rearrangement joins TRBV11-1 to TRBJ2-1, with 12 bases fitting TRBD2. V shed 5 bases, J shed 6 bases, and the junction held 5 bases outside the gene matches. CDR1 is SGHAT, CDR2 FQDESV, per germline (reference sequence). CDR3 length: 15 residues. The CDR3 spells CASSRELAGGNEQFF. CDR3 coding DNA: TGTGCCAGCAGCCGTGAACTAGCGGGGGGCAATGAGCAGTTCTTC. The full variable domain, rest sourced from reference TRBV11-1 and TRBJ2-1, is EAEVAQSPRYKITEKSQAVAFWCDPISGHATLYWYRQILGQGPELLVQFQDESVVDDSQLPKDRFSAERLKGVDSTLKIQPAELGDSAMYLCASSRELAGGNEQFFGPGTRLTVL.

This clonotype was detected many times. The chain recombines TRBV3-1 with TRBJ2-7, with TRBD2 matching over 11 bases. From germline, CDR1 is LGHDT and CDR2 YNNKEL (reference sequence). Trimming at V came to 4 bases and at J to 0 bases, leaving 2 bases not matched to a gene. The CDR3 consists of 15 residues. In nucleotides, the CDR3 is TGTGCCAGCAGCCCGGGACTAGCGGCCTCCTACGAGCAGTACTTC. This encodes CASSPGLAASYEQYF.

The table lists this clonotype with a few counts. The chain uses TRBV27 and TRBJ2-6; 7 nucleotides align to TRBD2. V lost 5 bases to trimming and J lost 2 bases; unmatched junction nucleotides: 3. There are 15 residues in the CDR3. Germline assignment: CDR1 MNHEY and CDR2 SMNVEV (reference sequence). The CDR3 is CASSPGGAGANVLTF. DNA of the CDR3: TGTGCCAGCAGTCCTGGGGGGGCTGGGGCCAACGTCCTGACTTTC.

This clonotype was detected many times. As DNA, the CDR3 is TGTGCCAGCAGTCCAAGGGGGGCAAGGAATCAGCCCCAGCATTTT. This translates into CASSPRGARNQPQHF. The chain links TRBV6-6 to TRBJ1-5; weak D call: TRBD1 (6 bases). This CDR3 comprises 15 residues. Trimming shortened V by 5 bases and J by 4 bases, and 15 bases separated the two germline ends. Germline assignment: CDR1 MNHNY and CDR2 SVGAGI (reference sequence).

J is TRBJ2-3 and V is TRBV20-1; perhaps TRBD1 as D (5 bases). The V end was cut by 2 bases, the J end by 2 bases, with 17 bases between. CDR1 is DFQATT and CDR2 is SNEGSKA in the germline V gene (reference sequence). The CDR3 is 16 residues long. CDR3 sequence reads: CSARRSPGINTDTQYF. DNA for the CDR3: TGCAGTGCTAGAAGGAGTCCAGGGATTAACACAGATACGCAGTATTTT.